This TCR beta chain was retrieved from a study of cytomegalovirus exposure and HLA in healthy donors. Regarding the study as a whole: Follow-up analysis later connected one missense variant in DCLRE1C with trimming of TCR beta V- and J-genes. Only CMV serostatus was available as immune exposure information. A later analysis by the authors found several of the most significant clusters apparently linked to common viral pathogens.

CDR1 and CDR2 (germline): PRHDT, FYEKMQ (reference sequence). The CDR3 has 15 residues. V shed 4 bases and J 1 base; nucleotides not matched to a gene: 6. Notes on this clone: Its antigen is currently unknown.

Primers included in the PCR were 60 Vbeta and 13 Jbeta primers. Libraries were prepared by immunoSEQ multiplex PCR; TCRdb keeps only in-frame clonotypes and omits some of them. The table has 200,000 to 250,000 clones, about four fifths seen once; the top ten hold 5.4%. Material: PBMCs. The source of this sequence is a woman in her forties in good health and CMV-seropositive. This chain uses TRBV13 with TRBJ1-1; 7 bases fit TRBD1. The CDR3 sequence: CASSSLGTANTEAFF. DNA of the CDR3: TGTGCCAGCAGCTCCCTAGGGACAGCGAACACTGAAGCTTTCTTT.